This T cell receptor beta chain was captured by sequencing in a study of regulatory T cells in long-lasting Graves disease. Study in general: Disease was considered persistent Graves' disease after over 5 years of antithyroid drugs (with positive TSH receptor antibodies).

On this clonotype: As yet, its antigen is unknown.

The time point was: persistent/refractory GD, antithyroid drugs over 5 years with positive TRAb. PBMCs were the source of the RNA used for TCR sequencing. Building of the TCR beta libraries involved iRepertoire HTBI primers and Arm-PCR of CDR3 regions. TCRdb ran MiXCR on the multiplex PCR reads and lists one entry per CDR3 protein. The top ten hold roughly an eighth of the sample, which has 400,000 to 500,000 distinct CDR3 sequences, roughly 23% seen once. Germline CDR1 reads SGHAT; CDR2 reads FQDESV (reference sequence). The CDR3 length is 17 residues. V trimming: 4 bases; J trimming: 6 bases; junction bases outside the gene matches: 11. The study, taken as a whole, reports: Persistent disease showed a preference for TRBV28, TRBJ1-2 and TRBJ2-5. The TCR repertoire of persistent Graves' patients was less diverse than that of newly diagnosed ones.

This receptor was identified in a female donor with Graves disease. The rearrangement links TRBV11-1 to TRBJ2-1; 11 bases fit TRBD2. The sample here was peripheral blood mononuclear cells (PBMCs), taken when the disease was refractory, from a patient treated with antithyroid drugs. CDR3 in DNA: TGTGCCAGCAGCTCCTTAGCGGGAGGGGCAGGGTCCAATGAGCAGTTCTTC. Residues: CASSSLAGGAGSNEQFF.